This TCR beta chain was retrieved from a study of shared clonotypes between healthy human individuals. Study-level background: The study drew on two women and a few men aged 18 to 49 as donors. Study conclusions and caveats: Larger richness was generally estimated for naive than memory subsets.

Assay execution proceeded at the deep level. The table came from immunoSEQ multiplex PCR; TCRdb's copy has only in-frame clones and leaves some out. The table lists over 2 million clones, 85% to 95% of them singletons. Comment on this clone: Its antigen is undetermined.

Cells designated naive CD8 were CD45RO-negative and were positively selected for CCR7, with terminally differentiated effector memory CD45RA+ cells excluded. This CDR3 region has 15 residues. Material for sequencing was naive CD8+ T cells sorted from blood. This sequence joins TRBV21-1 and TRBJ1-3. TRBV21-1 is a listed pseudogene. This sequence was found in a man aged 18 to 30 in good health. CDR3 bases: TGTGCCAGCAGGCCTGAAGAGGGGTATGGAAACACCATATATTTT. Its protein is CASRPEEGYGNTIYF.